These 28 T cell receptor beta chains share one sample of origin, sequenced in a study of T cell repertoires in cytomegalovirus infection. TCRdb recomputed calls from the reads with MiXCR, one row per CDR3 protein. The sample shows 200,000 to 250,000 distinct CDR3 sequences, under 25% of them seen only once. Sequenced sample: CD8+ T cells from PBMCs. These TCRs come from a human donor in good health (CMV status not recorded). Some clones in this sample may be carry-over from other donors' samples.

This rearrangement joins TRBV4-1 to TRBJ2-5; 8 bases align to TRBD1. Looked up from germline, CDR1 is MGHRA and CDR2 is YSYEKL. The V gene end was trimmed by 5 bases and the J gene end by 4 bases; junction bases not matched to a gene: 9. The CDR3 totals 15 residues. The chain's CDR3 is CASSNTGQAGETQYF. The CDR3 bases are TGCGCCAGCAGCAATACGGGACAGGCAGGAGAGACCCAGTACTTC.

The genes are TRBV6-5 and TRBJ2-5; either TRBD1 or TRBD2 may supply D (6 bases each). CDR1 MNHEY and CDR2 SVGAGI come from the germline V gene. This CDR3 region has 14 residues. The V gene lost 2 bases and the J gene lost 5 bases, with 12 bases spanning the gap. The CDR3: CASSYGGGIETQYF. The DNA for the CDR3 is TGTGCCAGCAGTTACGGAGGGGGGATTGAGACCCAGTACTTC.

The V gene is TRBV30, the J gene TRBJ2-1; D possibly matches TRBD1 or TRBD2 (6 bases each). V shed 0 bases and J shed 5 bases, with 11 bases lying between them. There are 14 residues in the CDR3. The germline V gene encodes CDR1 GTSNPN and CDR2 SVGIG (reference sequence). Here the CDR3 DNA reads TGTGCCTGGAGTGTATACGGGGGCCACAATGAGCAGTTCTTC. Translation: CAWSVYGGHNEQFF.

As to this clonotype: At one end, the junction sequence differs from germline, possibly due to a read error. The chain uses TRBV5-3 and TRBJ2-1; the match to TRBD1 covers 7 bases. TRBV5-3 has ORF status, its function being uncertain. This CDR3 contains 13 residues. The CDR3 loop reads CASSWGQYNEQFF. DNA of the CDR3: TGTGCCAGCAGCTGGGGACAGTACAATGAGCAGTTCTTC.

This clonotype was seen only a few times. This rearrangement joins TRBV11-3 to TRBJ2-7; 8 bases match TRBD1. This CDR3 has 14 residues. Looked up from germline, CDR1 is SGHNT and CDR2 is YENEEA. J gave up 2 bases and V 3 bases, and 3 bases lay outside the gene matches. CDR3 residues: CASSFGTGPYEQYF. The CDR3 nucleotides read TGTGCCAGCAGCTTTGGGACAGGACCCTACGAGCAGTACTTC.

This clonotype was seen repeatedly, ten times or more. The V and J genes are TRBV29-1 and TRBJ2-7; D tentatively fits TRBD1 or TRBD2 (5 bases each). Germline loops: CDR1 SQVTM, CDR2 ANQGSEA. The V end was cut by 6 bases, the J end by 3 bases, with 15 bases between. This CDR3 has 13 residues. The CDR3 coding sequence is TGCAGCGTCCTCCGGGACGGGTACTACGAGCAGTACTTC. It encodes CSVLRDGYYEQYF.

This clonotype has ten or more counts. V and J are TRBV12-3 or TRBV12-4 and TRBJ2-1, with TRBD2 as a possible D gene (5 bases). This CDR3 region has 16 residues. V lost 2 bases and J 2 bases, leaving 13 bases between the germline ends. The CDR3: CASSLIMSGAYNEQFF. CDR3 coding DNA: TGTGCCAGCAGTTTAATTATGAGCGGCGCCTACAATGAGCAGTTCTTC.

This chain uses TRBV20-1 with TRBJ2-7, with 8 nucleotides matching TRBD1. There are 13 residues in the CDR3. Trimming took 6 bases from V and 3 from J; bases not matched to a gene: 7. Germline assignment: CDR1 DFQATT and CDR2 SNEGSKA (reference sequence). CDR3 loop: CSARTGLIYEQYF. CDR3 sequence (DNA): TGCAGTGCCCGGACAGGGCTGATCTACGAGCAGTACTTC.

The genes are TRBV6-5 and TRBJ2-3, with TRBD1 identical over 7 bases. Per germline, CDR1 MNHEY and CDR2 SVGAGI. V was clipped by 5 bases and J by 4 bases; unmatched bases: 12. The CDR3 sequence is 16 residues long. The chain's CDR3 is CASSVSGGFFADTQYF. In DNA form, the CDR3 reads TGTGCCAGCAGTGTCTCAGGGGGATTTTTTGCAGATACGCAGTATTTT.

This clonotype was counted at least ten times. J is TRBJ2-7 and V is TRBV7-9; 8 bases fit TRBD1. Germline V gene lookup returns CDR1 SEHNR and CDR2 FQNEAQ (reference sequence). This CDR3 has 15 residues. V lost 6 bases to trimming and J lost 1 base; unmatched junction nucleotides: 8. The CDR3 spells CASRGDRGPSYEQYF. CDR3 DNA: TGTGCCAGCAGGGGAGACAGGGGTCCTTCCTACGAGCAGTACTTC. Combining the CDR3 with reference TRBV7-9 and TRBJ2-7 gives the whole variable domain DTGVSQNPRHKITKRGQNVTFRCDPISEHNRLYWYRQTLGQGPEFLTYFQNEAQLEKSRLLSDRFSAERPKGSFSTLEIQRTEQGDSAMYLCASRGDRGPSYEQYFGPGTRLTVT.

Comment on this clonotype: This clone may be a read error of a much larger clone one base away. The V gene is TRBV7-2, the J gene TRBJ1-1; a possible D gene is TRBD1 (5 bases). This CDR3 region has 16 residues. Germline CDR1 is SGHTA and CDR2 is FQGNSA. With 1 base removed from V and 2 bases from J, the gap between germline ends came to 14 bases. As DNA, the CDR3 is TGTGCCAGCAGCTTAGTCCCCCGGGGACCTAACACTGAAGCTTTCTTT. Its translation is CASSLVPRGPNTEAFF. The variable domain in full, completed from reference TRBV7-2 and TRBJ1-1, reads GAGVSQSPSNKVTEKGKDVELRCDPISGHTALYWYRQSLGQGLEFLIYFQGNSAPDKSGLPSDRFSAERTGGSVSTLTIQRTQQEDSAVYLCASSLVPRGPNTEAFFGQGTRLTVV.

The chain joins TRBV4-1 to TRBJ1-5; D remains unclear. Trimming pared 0 bases from V and 7 bases from J, leaving 16 bases between. CDR3 length: 16 residues. Germline V gene data show CDR1 as MGHRA and CDR2 as YSYEKL. CDR3 sequence reads: CASSQDLREGGQPQHF. The CDR3 DNA sequence: TGCGCCAGCAGCCAAGATCTAAGAGAGGGAGGACAGCCCCAGCATTTT.

This clonotype was detected many times. The chain employs TRBV29-1 and TRBJ1-1, with TRBD1 identical over 7 bases. Trimming removed 3 bases from V and 4 bases from J; junction bases left unmatched: 5. Germline V lookup: CDR1 SQVTM, CDR2 ANQGSEA. This CDR3 is built from 13 residues. DNA for the CDR3: TGCAGCGTTGATCCGACAGGGTCCACTGAAGCTTTCTTT. This translates into CSVDPTGSTEAFF.

This clonotype was recorded once. V and J are TRBV12-5 and TRBJ2-2; D not resolved. Per the germline V gene, CDR1 is LGHNT and CDR2 is FRNRAP. Trimming shortened V by 7 bases and J by 1 base, and 7 bases separated the two germline ends. This CDR3 spans 13 amino acids. CDR3 loop: CASERRNTGELFF. The CDR3, as DNA: TGTGCTAGTGAACGCAGGAACACCGGGGAGCTGTTTTTT.

The chain carries TRBV20-1 and TRBJ2-1; no clear D. Germline lookup yields CDR1 DFQATT and CDR2 SNEGSKA (reference sequence). This CDR3 has 10 amino acids. V lost 6 bases, J lost 10 bases, and 10 bases lay in between. The CDR3 reads CSARSNEQFF. The CDR3 DNA sequence: TGCAGTGCCAGATCAAACGAGCAGTTCTTC.

This clonotype was seen a handful of times. This chain uses TRBV12-3 or TRBV12-4 with TRBJ2-3, with D unclear. V was clipped by 6 bases and J by 0 bases, with 10 bases between them. The CDR3 is 14 amino acids. The CDR3 nucleotides read TGTGCCAGCAGCACTATGGGGAGCACAGATACGCAGTATTTT. As protein: CASSTMGSTDTQYF.

This clonotype showed up many times. V and J are TRBV7-6 and TRBJ1-2; D may be TRBD1 (6 bases). Trimming removed 5 bases from V and 5 bases from J, with 21 bases in between. The CDR3 consists of 16 residues. CDR1 SGHVS and CDR2 FNYEAQ come from the germline V gene. CDR3 protein: CASSPSGEGHPYGYTF. DNA of the CDR3: TGTGCCAGCAGCCCTTCGGGTGAGGGACACCCTTATGGCTACACCTTC. The full variable domain, completed using reference TRBV7-6 and TRBJ1-2, is GAGVSQSPRYKVTKRGQDVALRCDPISGHVSLYWYRQALGQGPEFLTYFNYEAQQDKSGLPNDRFSAERPEGSISTLTIQRTEQRDSAMYRCASSPSGEGHPYGYTFGSGTRLTVV.

This clonotype was detected many times. The genes are TRBV6-1 and TRBJ2-2; D is perhaps TRBD1 (6 bases). The CDR3 covers 14 residues. CDR1 MNHNS and CDR2 SASEGT come from the germline V gene. V was clipped by 5 bases and J by 4 bases, with 11 bases between them. The CDR3 loop reads CASSSTGITGELFF. The CDR3 coding sequence is TGTGCCAGCAGTAGTACAGGGATCACCGGGGAGCTGTTTTTT.

This clonotype occurred many times. This rearrangement joins TRBV2 to TRBJ2-7; 7 nucleotides agree with TRBD2. Germline assignment: CDR1 SNHLY and CDR2 FYNNEI. With 10 bases clipped from V and 3 bases from J, the junction kept 12 bases outside the gene matches. CDR3 length: 14 amino acids. The chain's CDR3 is CATSPEGGGYEQYF. For the CDR3, the DNA is TGTGCCACCTCCCCGGAGGGCGGGGGCTACGAGCAGTACTTC.

In this sample, this clonotype turned up a few times. The chain employs TRBV15 and TRBJ2-3; tentative D call: TRBD2 (6 bases). The germline CDR1 and CDR2 sequences are LNHNV and YYDKDF (reference sequence). The CDR3 has 16 amino acids. V was trimmed by 0 bases and J by 3 bases, leaving 13 bases between them. CDR3 coding DNA: TGTGCCACCAGCAGAGAAGGCGGGGTTGGTACAGATACGCAGTATTTT. This sequence encodes CATSREGGVGTDTQYF.

This sequence joins TRBV29-1 and TRBJ2-5; 7 nucleotides match TRBD1. The CDR3 extends over 15 amino acids. Unmatched junction bases numbered 7, after V lost 1 base and J lost 2 bases. Germline V gene lookup returns CDR1 SQVTM and CDR2 ANQGSEA. The CDR3 region is CSVEVYGRGQETQYF. CDR3 sequence (DNA): TGCAGCGTTGAAGTGTATGGCAGGGGGCAAGAGACCCAGTACTTC.

This clonotype was detected only a few times. The gene calls are TRBV7-9 and TRBJ1-1; the match to TRBD1 covers 7 bases. V gave up 5 bases and J gave up 0 bases; unmatched junction bases: 9. Germline loops: CDR1 SEHNR, CDR2 FQNEAQ (reference sequence). This CDR3 comprises 16 residues. The CDR3: CASSTGTAKMNTEAFF. DNA of the CDR3: TGTGCCAGCAGCACAGGGACAGCGAAAATGAACACTGAAGCTTTCTTT. Supplemented by reference TRBV7-9 and TRBJ1-1, the full variable domain reads DTGVSQNPRHKITKRGQNVTFRCDPISEHNRLYWYRQTLGQGPEFLTYFQNEAQLEKSRLLSDRFSAERPKGSFSTLEIQRTEQGDSAMYLCASSTGTAKMNTEAFFGQGTRLTVV.

The sample holds a few counts of this clonotype. The chain uses TRBV20-1 and TRBJ2-3, with D unclear. V was pared by 0 bases and J by 0 bases, with 10 bases between. CDR1 DFQATT and CDR2 SNEGSKA come from the germline V gene (reference sequence). The CDR3 loop spans 15 amino acids. This CDR3 is CSARDGDTSTDTQYF. The CDR3 DNA sequence: TGCAGTGCTAGAGATGGGGATACGAGCACAGATACGCAGTATTTT.

This clonotype appeared many times. J is TRBJ2-1 and V is TRBV12-3 or TRBV12-4; the match to TRBD2 covers 9 bases. V gave up 6 bases and J gave up 10 bases; unmatched junction bases: 13. The CDR3 loop spans 15 amino acids. CDR3 nucleotide sequence: TGTGCCAGCAGATATAGCGGGGGCCCATCCGTCGAGCAGTTCTTC. It is translated as CASRYSGGPSVEQFF.

The chain is built from TRBV19 and TRBJ2-1, with D unresolved. V shed 3 bases and J shed 9 bases, with 12 bases lying between them. The V gene's germline CDR1 is LNHDA and CDR2 SQIVND (reference sequence). The CDR3 is made up of 13 amino acids. Here the CDR3 reads CASSIPPRGEQFF. The CDR3 DNA reads as TGTGCCAGTAGTATTCCCCCTCGTGGTGAGCAGTTCTTC.

This clonotype counts as medium-sized. The chain employs TRBV2 and TRBJ2-2; no clear D. Germline V CDR1 and CDR2: SNHLY, FYNNEI. CDR3 size: 17 residues. Trimming pared 8 bases from V and 0 bases from J, leaving 19 bases between. In DNA form, the CDR3 reads TGTGCCAGCGGGCGGAGCGCACTCGAAACGAACACCGGGGAGCTGTTTTTT. It codes for CASGRSALETNTGELFF.

The CDR3 region has the DNA TGTGCCAGCAGCTCGCCCAGGGGGTCTAATAAAATGAACACTGAAGCTTTCTTT. As protein: CASSSPRGSNKMNTEAFF. The V gene is TRBV7-6, the J gene TRBJ1-1; 7 positions match TRBD1. J lost 0 bases, V lost 4 bases, and 14 bases had no gene match. The CDR3 runs to 18 residues. Germline V gives CDR1 SGHVS, CDR2 FNYEAQ.

The sample holds a few counts of this clonotype. This CDR3 reads CSGRGTIGEQFF. The CDR3 DNA is TGCAGCGGCAGGGGGACTATTGGTGAGCAGTTCTTC. The chain uses TRBV29-1 and TRBJ2-1; possibly TRBD1 or TRBD2 for D (7 bases each). Trimming took off 7 bases at V and 9 bases at J, with 16 bases between the two ends. CDR1 and CDR2 (germline): SQVTM, ANQGSEA. The CDR3 is made up of 12 amino acids.